Listed below are T cell receptor beta chains from one sample, sequenced in a study of Graves' ophthalmopathy and Graves' hyperthyroidism. TCRdb analysed the multiplex PCR reads with MiXCR anew, one entry per CDR3 protein. The sample carries about 550,000 distinct CDR3 sequences, 39% recorded once. Sequencing used peripheral blood or thyroid tissue (not recorded which). These receptors all stem from an adult man with Graves' hyperthyroidism. Both conserved end residues are part of each CDR3. D genes are given only for firm matches. Some rows have no size entry. The others give once, few or many, or a class for an expanded clone.

j_call	d_call	clone_size	v_call	cdr3_aa	cdr3_nt
TRBJ2-7	-	many	TRBV28	CASSLKGAYEQYF	TGTGCCAGCAGTTTGAAGGGCGCCTACGAGCAGTACTTC
TRBJ2-7	TRBD2	many	TRBV10-2	CASSDPAAGGLYEQYF	TGCGCCAGCAGTGATCCGGCAGCGGGGGGCCTCTACGAGCAGTACTTC
TRBJ2-1	-	-	TRBV7-9	CASSRPDFEQFF	TGTGCCAGCAGCCGGCCCGACTTCGAGCAGTTCTTC
TRBJ2-3	TRBD1	-	TRBV12-3/TRBV12-4	CASSHGTVSTDTQYF	TGTGCCAGCAGCCATGGGACAGTTAGCACAGATACGCAGTATTTT
TRBJ2-2	TRBD1	few	TRBV7-8	CASSLEYRGHTGELFF	TGTGCCAGCAGCTTAGAGTACAGGGGGCATACCGGGGAGCTGTTTTTT
TRBJ2-5	-	many	TRBV24-1	CATSDPGTQETQYF	TGTGCCACCAGTGATCCAGGAACACAAGAGACCCAGTACTTC
TRBJ1-2	-	many	TRBV29-1	CSVEGTHAAHYGYTF	TGCAGCGTTGAAGGGACGCATGCGGCCCACTATGGCTACACCTTC
TRBJ1-1	TRBD1	many	TRBV7-9	CASSWDSEAFF	TGTGCCAGCAGTTGGGACAGTGAAGCTTTCTTT
TRBJ1-5	-	many	TRBV19	CASSIAVDQPQHF	TGTGCCAGTAGTATCGCAGTTGATCAGCCCCAGCATTTT
TRBJ1-1	TRBD1	-	TRBV29-1	CSVSDRGRTEAFF	TGCAGCGTGTCAGACAGGGGAAGAACTGAAGCTTTCTTT
TRBJ1-5	-	few	TRBV6-6	CASRRGPAPHQPQHF	TGTGCCAGCAGAAGGGGCCCCGCTCCCCATCAGCCCCAGCATTTT
TRBJ1-5	TRBD1	few	TRBV6-5	CASRPLQGATGQPQHF	TGTGCCAGCAGACCACTACAGGGGGCCACAGGGCAGCCCCAGCATTTT
TRBJ1-2	-	many	TRBV11-2	CASSLKIDRNYGYTF	TGTGCCAGCAGCTTAAAGATCGATAGAAACTATGGCTACACCTTC
TRBJ1-6	-	-	TRBV29-1	CSQVGLDNSPLHF	TGCAGCCAGGTCGGGTTGGATAATTCACCCCTCCACTTT
TRBJ2-2	TRBD2	-	TRBV7-9	CAGSSGLANTGELFF	TGTGCCGGCAGTTCAGGACTAGCGAACACCGGGGAGCTGTTTTTT
TRBJ1-6	-	many	TRBV12-3/TRBV12-4	CASSLGAYNSPLHF	TGTGCCAGCAGTTTAGGGGCGTATAATTCACCCCTCCACTTT
TRBJ2-7	-	-	TRBV29-1	CSVEQGEQYF	TGCAGCGTTGAACAGGGTGAGCAGTACTTC
TRBJ2-7	TRBD2	-	TRBV29-1	CSVRLLAGVDEQYF	TGCAGCGTGCGACTGCTAGCGGGAGTGGACGAGCAGTACTTC
TRBJ2-3	-	few	TRBV10-3	CAISESPPDTQYF	TGTGCCATCAGTGAGTCCCCACCGGATACGCAGTATTTT
TRBJ2-7	-	many	TRBV12-3/TRBV12-4	CASSFLLDEQYF	TGTGCCAGCAGTTTTTTGCTCGACGAGCAGTACTTC
TRBJ2-5	-	many	TRBV19	CASSTNHWAQETQYF	TGTGCCAGTAGTACCAACCACTGGGCCCAAGAGACCCAGTACTTC
TRBJ1-3	TRBD1	-	TRBV7-6	CASSLTGTASGNTIYF	TGTGCCAGCAGCCTTACCGGGACAGCCTCTGGAAACACCATATATTTT
TRBJ1-6	-	-	TRBV19	CASSTWDSVSPLHF	TGTGCCAGTAGTACCTGGGACTCGGTCTCACCCCTCCACTTT
TRBJ2-7	TRBD1	many	TRBV25-1	CASSEGFTGGYEQYF	TGTGCCAGCAGTGAAGGCTTTACAGGGGGCTACGAGCAGTACTTC
TRBJ2-2	-	few	TRBV5-8	CASSLTSKRNGELFF	TGTGCCAGCAGCTTGACGAGTAAAAGGAACGGGGAGCTGTTTTTT
TRBJ1-1	TRBD1	-	TRBV9	CASSLDRVENTEAFF	TGCGCCAGCAGTCTGGACAGGGTGGAGAACACTGAAGCTTTCTTT
TRBJ1-1	-	many	TRBV29-1	CSVDKNTEAFF	TGCAGCGTCGACAAGAACACTGAAGCTTTCTTT
TRBJ1-1	-	-	TRBV7-9	CASSLPTGWSTEAFF	TGTGCCAGCAGCTTGCCCACAGGGTGGTCCACTGAAGCTTTCTTT
TRBJ1-6	TRBD1	-	TRBV20-1	CSARPGQGFGNSPLHF	TGCAGTGCTAGGCCGGGACAGGGGTTTGGTAATTCACCCCTCCACTTT
TRBJ1-2	-	many	TRBV6-5	CASHLGGRYTF	TGTGCCAGCCATTTGGGGGGGAGGTACACCTTC
TRBJ2-3	-	-	TRBV14	CASSQYNRQDTQYF	TGTGCCAGCAGCCAATACAACCGGCAAGATACGCAGTATTTT
TRBJ1-5	-	few	TRBV20-1	CSARVRTPPQQTNQPQHF	TGCAGTGCTAGAGTCCGCACCCCCCCGCAGCAGACCAATCAGCCCCAGCATTTT
TRBJ1-2	-	many	TRBV14	CASSQGPLNYGYTF	TGTGCCAGCAGCCAAGGTCCGCTTAACTATGGCTACACCTTC